This T cell receptor beta chain was documented in a study of regulatory T cells in long-lasting Graves disease. Building of the TCR beta libraries involved iRepertoire HTBI primers and Arm-PCR of CDR3 regions. TCRdb re-called the multiplex PCR reads with MiXCR, one entry per CDR3 protein. In the table there are over 450,000 distinct CDR3 sequences, around 12% of which are singletons. CDR3 length: 15 amino acids. The germline V gene encodes CDR1 LNHDA and CDR2 SQIVND (reference sequence). The V gene lost 5 bases and the J gene lost 0 bases, with 12 bases spanning the gap. Time point: newly diagnosed GD, antithyroid drugs for less than 3 months. Isolated PBMC RNA provided the starting material for the TCR library. A further study also used this sample, focusing on T cells in Graves' hyperthyroidism and ophthalmopathy. Per that paper: In the analysis, a 13 V-J model separated ophthalmopathy from stable hyperthyroidism.

The chain combines TRBV19 with TRBJ2-3; D is undetermined. This clonotype was sampled from a woman in her 30s with Graves disease. Sequenced material: peripheral blood mononuclear cells (PBMCs), taken at new diagnosis, from a patient treated with antithyroid drugs. CDR3 sequence reads: CASSSGGASTDTQYF. CDR3 in DNA: TGTGCCAGTAGTTCCGGCGGAGCTAGCACAGATACGCAGTATTTT.